The present T cell receptor beta chain was sequenced within a study of naive and memory T cell subsets (dated 2017 in TCRdb). About the study as a whole: Sorted naive and memory T cell subsets from peripheral blood were analyzed in the study using a UMI-based, open-source pipeline for TCR alpha and beta sequencing. Complete agreement was observed between the functional CMV T cell responses and the IgG serology results. RNA was DNase-treated and reverse transcribed with TCR constant-region primers, mostly using SuperScript III.

Separate amplification of TCR alpha and beta chain libraries was performed from the second PCR step onward. Donor CMV status was determined by IFNgamma production from CD4+ T cells after overnight stimulation of fresh PBMCs with CMV viral lysate. Using Miltenyi beads, CD4 T cells were first positively selected, and CD8 T cells were then positively selected from the CD4-negative fraction. Cells stained for CD3, CD4, CD8, CD45RA, CD27 and a live/dead dye were sorted on a BD Aria II into four subsets by CD45RA and CD27. Effector memory cells were sorted as CD45RA-CD27-, and EMRA cells as CD45RA+CD27-. Blood was obtained from a few healthy volunteers, and the blood from each volunteer was fractionated into CD4 and CD8 T cells and subsequently into four differentiation subsets. About 120 ml of peripheral blood was collected from each donor, and PBMC were isolated from the blood using Ficoll-Paque PLUS density-gradient centrifugation. After sorting, cells were lysed in RLT buffer, RNA was extracted using a Qiagen RNeasy kit, and the extracted RNA was stored at -80 degrees C.

Results the study describes overall, beyond this receptor: Once error correction was done, more than 95% of naive TCR sequences showed up just once, which made the naive abundance distributions much steeper than those of the memory subsets. Gini index rose and Shannon and inverse Simpson diversity fell from naive through CM, EM and EMRA in both CD4 and CD8 cells. Each clonotype was defined as a single alpha or beta chain sequence rather than as a paired alpha/beta receptor. The repertoire findings for the naive and memory subsets could not be validated, as no ground truth was available. RNA-based TCR counts may be affected by expression changes linked to T cell activation and differentiation. The abundance of TCRs followed a power law with an exponent that differed between naive and memory subsets yet stayed consistent across the three individuals.

Turning to this clonotype: Its recognized antigen is unknown. No much larger clonotype is one base removed from it; base qualities were not supplied.

CDR1 is given as MGHRA and CDR2 as YSYEKL, both from the germline V gene. Its CDR3 holds 16 amino acids, cysteine through phenylalanine. Just the 48-base CDR3 DNA is kept, in frame starting at base 1. V and J are truncated by 1 base and 7 bases respectively, leaving an intervening sequence of 19 bases. Receptor amplification or capture employed UMI-ligation and nested PCR. To cover both TRBC1 and TRBC2, the beta constant-region primer consisted of an equimolar mix of two oligonucleotides. A single-stranded oligonucleotide carrying the SP2 primer and a 12-nucleotide UMI was ligated to the 3' end of the cDNA by T4 RNA ligase 1. The ligated cDNA went through four rounds of PCR with nested alpha and beta constant-region primers together with the SP2 primer. The ligation reaction was kept at 16 degrees C for roughly 18-25 hours. PCR2 was typically run as a SYBR Green qPCR and stopped at a predetermined threshold to prevent over-amplification. Every purification after the first one was done using Agencourt AMPure XP magnetic beads. Library amounts were measured by Qubit and library quality was assessed on a TapeStation, where the main peak was expected at around 650 bp. Pooled libraries were sequenced on an Illumina MiSeq with v2 2x251 paired-end kits, typically giving roughly 0.95-2.1 million reads per sample. Each sample was pooled at around 4.2 nM, and roughly 4.5-7% PhiX was included to help cluster recognition. Regarding the original processing steps: Using tag matching that tolerated one base-pair mismatch, Decombinator assigned V and J genes to FASTQ reads that had been processed by Demultiplexor. Collapsinator relied on UMIs to fix sequencing errors as well as frequency errors caused by PCR heterogeneity. CDR3Translator translated TCRs and extracted CDR3s from the conserved cysteine to the FGXG phenylalanine, flagging non-productive sequences. Gini, Shannon entropy and inverse Simpson indices were calculated on repertoires subsampled to equal numbers of UMI-defined TCRs. Clonotype abundance distributions were fitted to a power law by maximum likelihood within the linear range. For one naive CD8 sample, the pipeline and MIGEC produced similar UMI counts, unique TCR numbers and clonal distributions. The repertoires were searched for 6,000 to 9,500 CMV-associated CDR3 sequences that had been compiled from VDJdb and a published dataset. The public reads were run again by TCRdb, first through fastp at Q25 and then through MiXCR, and only productive beta chains were kept. Every CDR3 protein is listed once, alongside the most common genes and DNA of its rows. These V and J calls are TCRdb output, not the study's own analysis. The sample data list under 35,000 distinct CDR3 sequences, and about 10% of these were observed just once. Under 20% of the sample is taken by the ten largest.

The sample comprised effector memory CD4+ T cells from blood. According to the study, the label for this sample's cell subset or site signals: effector memory, CD45RA- CD27-. This sequence originates from a human donor in good health. The sequence joins TRBV4-1 to TRBJ1-2, with the D gene too uncertain to name. This receptor carries the CDR3 CASSQARTPRESGYTF. In nucleotides, the sequence is TGCGCCAGCAGCCAAGCACGAACTCCCCGGGAAAGTGGCTACACCTTC.